The 3 T cell receptor beta chains below all came from one sample that was sequenced in a study of cytomegalovirus exposure and HLA in healthy donors. The PCR contained 60 Vbeta and 13 Jbeta primers. Sequencing used immunoSEQ multiplex PCR; TCRdb keeps in-frame clones, though not all of them. The sample has some 220,000 clones, about 89% seen once; the top ten hold 0.9% to 1.1%. The sample was PBMCs. The receptor set was obtained from a woman aged 18-35 years in good health and CMV-seronegative.

The count of this clone is one. The V gene is TRBV5-1, the J gene TRBJ2-1; tentative D call: TRBD1 (6 bases). Germline V gives CDR1 SGHRS, CDR2 YFSETQ. Trimming stripped 1 base from V and 12 bases from J, with 14 bases between. This CDR3 has 13 amino acids. CDR3 bases: TGCGCCAGCAGCTTGAGGGTCGAGACAGGGCAGTTCTTC. Its translation is CASSLRVETGQFF.

The CDR3 DNA sequence: TGTGCCAGCAGTTACTCGGACAGAACCTACGAGCAGTACTTC. Amino acid sequence: CASSYSDRTYEQYF. V gene TRBV6-5 combines with J gene TRBJ2-7; TRBD1 is a possible D gene (6 bases). CDR1 MNHEY and CDR2 SVGAGI come from the germline V gene. V lost 0 bases and J lost 2, with 8 bases in between. The CDR3 is 14 residues long.

The chain links TRBV7-2 to TRBJ1-1; D is uncertain. The V gene lost 3 bases and the J gene lost 4 bases, with 12 bases spanning the gap. Germline V gene lookup returns CDR1 SGHTA and CDR2 FQGNSA. There are 14 residues in the CDR3. The CDR3 protein is CASSFAYGSTEAFF. CDR3 nucleotides: TGTGCCAGCAGCTTCGCTTATGGGAGCACTGAAGCTTTCTTT.